This T cell receptor (beta chain) stems from a study of shared clonotypes between healthy human individuals (dated by TCRdb to the early 2020s). Study-wide context: Three men and two women, aged 18 to 49 years, made up the cohort. The study deeply sequenced blood TCR repertoires of about five healthy adults to estimate repertoire size and the extent of clonotype sharing between individuals. Per donor, leukapheresis produced somewhere between about 0.94 and 8.9 billion PBMCs. Different laboratories and diverse techniques were used to prepare libraries and sequence TCR repertoires, to increase sequencing depth and limit assay-specific biases. For each donor, CD4 naive and CD4 memory were each run on three plates, CD8 naive on two plates, and CD8 memory on one plate. General conclusions and limits of the study: The small number of donors limited the genetic and exposure-history diversity represented. Pairwise subsampling led to the expectation that sequencing depth would affect the degree of clonotype sharing among donors. Compared with non-shared clonotypes, clonotypes shared by all four sorted-subset donors had higher generation probabilities. Across a handful of donors, approximately 5% of naive CD4, more than 3% of naive CD8, 2.3% of memory CD4, and 0.4% of memory CD8 clonotypes were shared. Even with the large sequencing depth, rarefaction of the sorted-subset datasets indicated that sequencing was incomplete. Only blood was sampled, and tissue TCR repertoires likely differ from those in blood. Naive subsets generally had larger estimated clonotype richness than memory subsets.

TCR CDR3 regions were amplified from genomic DNA by multiplex PCR using the deep immunoSEQ assay. Genomic DNA extracted from each cell subset was distributed evenly over all wells of several immunoSEQ 96-well plates, and each plate served as one replicate. Each replicate PCR for sorted subsets received about 200 ng genomic DNA, equal to tens of thousands of T cell genomes. Purified libraries were measured with a Qubit 3.0 fluorometer, size-checked on a Bioanalyzer 2100, and measured again with the KAPA Library Quantification kit. Each immunoSEQ 96-well plate was sequenced on its own single-read 150-cycle Illumina NextSeq 550 flow cell. The authors' pipeline ran thus. Because the immunoSEQ output included only junctional sequences and no quality scores, the filtering could not be the same as the filtering used for full-length reads. Sequences were annotated with PyIR, a Python wrapper for IgBLAST v1.9, using IMGT germline references to assign V/J genes and CDR3. Reads with weak V/J assignments (E-value above 1e-6), missing CDR3, stop codons, out-of-frame junctions, or ambiguous translated residues were removed. V3J clonotypes were defined by identical inferred V gene, J gene, and CDR3 amino acid sequence. To compute the percentage overlap between repertoires, the number of shared unique clonotypes was divided by the size of the smaller repertoire. Repertoire richness was assessed with RTK rarefaction, the Chao1 estimator, and Recon v2.1 estimates of unobserved clonotypes. For all TCRbeta clonotypes obtained by the gDNA method from a handful of donors, generation probabilities were computed with OLGA. The source is immuneACCESS, and TCRdb retained only in-frame sequences with V and J called. Part of the clones is not carried over; for the studies checked, unresolved V genes explain less than half of this, and the remainder is unexplained. The DNA was the basis for D and trimming; V, J and clone size are from that table. The sample data list about 800,000 clones, and 95% to 97% of these were observed just once. About 0.25% of the sample rests with the top ten.

Looking up the germline V gene (reference sequence) yields CDR1 GTSNPN and CDR2 SVGIG. The V end loses 8 bases and the J end loses 0 bases, and a stretch of 14 bases separates them. Its CDR3 holds 14 amino acids, cysteine through phenylalanine. The DNA shown is the 42-base CDR3, in frame from base 1. Turning to this clone: No antigen is known for it. No base quality values were provided; no much bigger clone lies one nucleotide off.

For the CD8 naive samples, CD45RO-negative cells were positively selected for CCR7, yielding a CD45RA+CCR7+ population from which TemRA cells were excluded. The donors were healthy, HIV-negative adults who had no recently reported acute infections or vaccinations. Every donor was a Caucasian adult living in Nashville, Tennessee, USA. Blood was obtained by leukapheresis, after which PBMCs were separated by Ficoll-Histopaque density gradient centrifugation and cryopreserved in liquid nitrogen vapor phase. Analytical flow cytometry was used to check the purity and quantity of every magnetically sorted T cell population. Genomic DNA was isolated from each sorted fraction and quantified by UV absorbance on a Nanodrop 2000c.

The chain employs TRBV30 and TRBJ2-1; TRBD2 is a possible D gene, resting on 5 matching bases. The sequencing sample was made of naive CD8+ T cells sorted from blood. This specimen's cell subset or site label, per the study, means: CD45RA+CCR7+. This receptor was taken from a man aged 30-40 years in good health. The DNA sequence follows: TGTGCCGCTATTCGGGGAAGCTCCTACAATGAGCAGTTCTTC. Translated, this gives CAAIRGSSYNEQFF.